The rows below give T cell receptor beta chains drawn from one sample of a study of shared clonotypes between healthy human individuals. The data were produced by immunoSEQ multiplex PCR, yet TCRdb's version contains in-frame clones alone and is incomplete. Among around 2,000,000 clones listed, over 85% were seen once. Sequences were obtained from naive CD8+ T cells sorted from blood. These receptors originate from a young man in good health. Each CDR3 is given with its conserved first and last residue. The order of the fields is D gene, V gene, clone size, J gene, CDR3 protein, CDR3 DNA. D genes are given only for firm matches. Some rows mark clone size as missing; the rest say once, few, many or name a class of expanded clone.

-	TRBV25-1	-	TRBJ2-7	CASSELGGPYEQYF	TGTGCCAGCAGTGAATTGGGGGGGCCCTACGAGCAGTACTTC
TRBD2	TRBV9	-	TRBJ2-1	CASSTGTSLEQFF	TGTGCCAGCAGCACAGGGACTAGCCTTGAGCAGTTCTTC
-	TRBV30	once	TRBJ1-5	CAWSPDGLSNQPQHF	TGTGCCTGGAGCCCCGACGGGCTTAGCAATCAGCCCCAGCATTTT
TRBD2	TRBV9	-	TRBJ2-2	CASSESGLPNTGELFF	TGTGCCAGCAGCGAGTCGGGACTACCGAACACCGGGGAGCTGTTTTTT
-	TRBV4-1	once	TRBJ2-5	CASSHRLLETQYF	TGCGCCAGCAGCCATCGGTTATTAGAGACCCAGTACTTC
-	TRBV4-1	once	TRBJ2-7	CASSQVPGPQYTYEQYF	TGCGCCAGCAGCCAAGTCCCGGGCCCCCAATATACCTACGAGCAGTACTTC
-	TRBV7-9	-	TRBJ1-2	CASSLNGDYGYTF	TGTGCCAGCAGCTTAAACGGGGACTATGGCTACACCTTC
TRBD2	TRBV9	-	TRBJ2-3	CASSVAGGIDTQYF	TGTGCCAGCAGCGTAGCGGGAGGGATAGATACGCAGTATTTT
TRBD1	TRBV29-1	-	TRBJ2-5	CSVRTGGQETQYF	TGCAGCGTCAGGACAGGGGGCCAAGAGACCCAGTACTTC
TRBD2	TRBV10-2	-	TRBJ2-7	CATGLASYEQYF	TGCGCCACCGGACTAGCGAGCTACGAGCAGTACTTC
-	TRBV4-1	-	TRBJ1-1	CASSQDGMMNTEAFF	TGCGCCAGCAGCCAAGATGGGATGATGAACACTGAAGCTTTCTTT
-	TRBV2	-	TRBJ1-2	CASSDWDGAYGYTF	TGTGCCAGCAGTGATTGGGACGGAGCGTATGGCTACACCTTC
TRBD2	TRBV4-3	-	TRBJ2-1	CASSQDHLAGDSEQFF	TGCGCCAGCAGCCAAGATCACCTAGCGGGAGATTCCGAGCAGTTCTTC
TRBD2	TRBV19	-	TRBJ2-1	CASSIGAGGPEEQFF	TGTGCCAGTAGTATCGGAGCGGGAGGGCCAGAAGAGCAGTTCTTC
-	TRBV27	-	TRBJ1-5	CASSPLGSNQPQHF	TGTGCCAGCAGTCCGCTGGGTAGCAATCAGCCCCAGCATTTT
-	TRBV2	-	TRBJ1-6	CASSSTDPSPYNSPLHF	TGTGCCAGCAGTTCGACAGACCCGTCCCCCTATAATTCACCCCTCCACTTT
-	TRBV6-1	-	TRBJ1-3	CASSEIDSSGNTIYF	TGTGCCAGCAGTGAAATCGACAGCTCTGGAAACACCATATATTTT
-	TRBV10-1	-	TRBJ2-7	CASSDSGQPYEQYF	TGCGCCAGCAGTGACTCCGGACAGCCCTACGAGCAGTACTTC
TRBD2	TRBV28	-	TRBJ2-7	CASTIPPGLAGGPYEQYF	TGTGCCAGCACCATCCCCCCCGGACTAGCGGGGGGGCCCTACGAGCAGTACTTC
TRBD2	TRBV28	-	TRBJ2-7	CASSLIGVRGSEQYF	TGTGCCAGCAGTTTGATAGGGGTGCGGGGGTCCGAGCAGTACTTC
-	TRBV30	-	TRBJ1-1	CAWSEGGEAFF	TGTGCCTGGAGTGAGGGCGGTGAAGCTTTCTTT
-	TRBV7-9	-	TRBJ1-4	CASSSGPGYNEKLFF	TGTGCCAGCAGCTCCGGCCCGGGTTATAATGAAAAACTGTTTTTT
TRBD2	TRBV2	-	TRBJ2-7	CASKIEGGPREQYF	TGTGCCAGCAAGATCGAGGGAGGGCCGAGGGAGCAGTACTTC
TRBD2	TRBV25-1	-	TRBJ2-3	CASRPTSGASTDTQYF	TGTGCCAGCAGGCCTACTAGCGGAGCCAGCACAGATACGCAGTATTTT
-	TRBV5-6	-	TRBJ1-1	CASSYSTGLTEAFF	TGTGCCAGCAGCTACAGTACAGGGCTCACTGAAGCTTTCTTT
-	TRBV10-3	-	TRBJ1-3	CAILRESSGNTIYF	TGTGCCATTTTAAGGGAGTCCTCTGGAAACACCATATATTTT
-	TRBV30	once	TRBJ2-7	CAWNIRQGSYEQYF	TGTGCCTGGAACATACGCCAGGGCTCCTACGAGCAGTACTTC
-	TRBV27	-	TRBJ2-7	CASSVRGAEQYF	TGTGCCAGCAGTGTCAGGGGTGCCGAGCAGTACTTC
TRBD1	TRBV7-2	few	TRBJ1-2	CASSPVRQGDYGYTF	TGTGCCAGCAGCCCTGTTCGACAGGGGGACTATGGCTACACCTTC
-	TRBV28	-	TRBJ1-6	CASISAGTEIWYNSPLHF	TGTGCCAGCATCTCTGCCGGGACGGAAATATGGTATAATTCACCCCTCCACTTT
-	TRBV5-8	-	TRBJ2-1	CASSPYYNEQFF	TGTGCCAGCAGCCCCTACTACAATGAGCAGTTCTTC
-	TRBV11-2	-	TRBJ2-1	CATQRGDSYNEQFF	TGTGCCACGCAACGGGGCGATTCCTACAATGAGCAGTTCTTC
-	TRBV5-4	-	TRBJ2-7	CASTRAGTYEQYF	TGTGCCAGCACACGCGCGGGGACCTACGAGCAGTACTTC
-	TRBV19	-	TRBJ2-7	CASSNILDSPYEQYF	TGTGCCAGTAGTAACATACTCGACAGTCCCTACGAGCAGTACTTC
-	TRBV7-2	-	TRBJ1-1	CASSYTLGATEAFF	TGTGCCAGCAGCTATACACTGGGGGCGACTGAAGCTTTCTTT
TRBD2	TRBV4-1	-	TRBJ2-7	CASSPGLAGVEQYF	TGCGCCAGCAGCCCGGGACTAGCGGGAGTCGAGCAGTACTTC
-	TRBV5-1	-	TRBJ2-4	CASSLRGTKNIQYF	TGCGCCAGCAGCTTGAGGGGGACCAAAAACATTCAGTACTTC
-	TRBV30	once	TRBJ1-1	CAWEDRQAVNTEAFF	TGTGCCTGGGAGGACAGACAGGCCGTGAACACTGAAGCTTTCTTT
-	TRBV29-1	-	TRBJ2-3	CSVTGIDTQYF	TGCAGCGTTACAGGGATAGATACGCAGTATTTT
TRBD2	TRBV15	-	TRBJ2-7	CATSPSLAGGVQQYF	TGTGCCACCAGCCCGTCACTAGCGGGAGGGGTTCAGCAGTACTTC
-	TRBV10-3	-	TRBJ1-6	CATRASGDGDSPLHF	TGTGCCACTAGGGCATCGGGGGACGGGGATTCACCCCTCCACTTT
-	TRBV6-1	-	TRBJ2-3	CASSELVWADTQYF	TGTGCCAGCAGTGAACTAGTTTGGGCAGATACGCAGTATTTT
TRBD2	TRBV7-9	-	TRBJ2-3	CASSPKRGDPDTQYF	TGTGCCAGCAGCCCCAAACGGGGGGATCCAGATACGCAGTATTTT
TRBD1	TRBV5-4	-	TRBJ2-7	CASSSGQGPVYEQYF	TGTGCCAGCAGCTCCGGACAGGGACCCGTCTACGAGCAGTACTTC
-	TRBV19	few	TRBJ2-7	CASRDPSLGEQYF	TGTGCCAGTAGAGATCCCTCGTTAGGTGAGCAGTACTTC
-	TRBV6-5	-	TRBJ1-2	CASSPQGSYGYTF	TGTGCCAGCAGCCCACAGGGATCCTATGGCTACACCTTC
TRBD2	TRBV7-9	once	TRBJ2-1	CASSQHWGGTNEQFF	TGTGCCAGCAGCCAACATTGGGGGGGGACCAATGAGCAGTTCTTC
-	TRBV10-2	-	TRBJ1-3	CASSESLSGNTIYF	TGCGCCAGCAGTGAGTCCCTCTCTGGAAACACCATATATTTT
-	TRBV6-6	-	TRBJ2-7	CASTISTSYEQYF	TGTGCCAGCACCATATCCACCTCCTACGAGCAGTACTTC
TRBD2	TRBV7-6	-	TRBJ2-7	CASSSWTSGSYEQYF	TGTGCCAGCAGCTCGTGGACTAGCGGGAGCTACGAGCAGTACTTC
-	TRBV4-3	-	TRBJ2-7	CASSQSGGYEQYF	TGCGCCAGCAGCCAAAGTGGCGGCTACGAGCAGTACTTC
-	TRBV28	-	TRBJ1-4	CASSLRGGEKLFF	TGTGCCAGCAGTTTACGCGGGGGTGAAAAACTGTTTTTT
-	TRBV4-1	-	TRBJ2-5	CASSQVVEETQYF	TGCGCCAGCAGCCAAGTTGTTGAGGAGACCCAGTACTTC
TRBD2	TRBV5-4	-	TRBJ2-5	CASSYLAGGGETQYF	TGTGCCAGCAGTTACCTAGCGGGAGGAGGGGAGACCCAGTACTTC
TRBD1	TRBV7-9	-	TRBJ2-7	CASSSGQVLYEQYF	TGTGCCAGCAGCTCGGGACAGGTCCTTTACGAGCAGTACTTC